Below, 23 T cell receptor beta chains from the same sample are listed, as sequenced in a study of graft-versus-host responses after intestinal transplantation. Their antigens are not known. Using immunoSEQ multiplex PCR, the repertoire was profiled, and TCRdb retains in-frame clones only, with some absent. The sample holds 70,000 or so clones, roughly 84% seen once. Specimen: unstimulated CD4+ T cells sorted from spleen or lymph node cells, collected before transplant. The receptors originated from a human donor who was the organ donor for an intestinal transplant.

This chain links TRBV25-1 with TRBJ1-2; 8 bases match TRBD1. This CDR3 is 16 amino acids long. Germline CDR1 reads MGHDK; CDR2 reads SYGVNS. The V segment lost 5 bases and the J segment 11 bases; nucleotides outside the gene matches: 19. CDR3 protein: CASSQLSLPGGVGYTF. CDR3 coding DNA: TGTGCCAGCAGTCAACTATCCCTACCAGGGGGCGTGGGATACACCTTC.

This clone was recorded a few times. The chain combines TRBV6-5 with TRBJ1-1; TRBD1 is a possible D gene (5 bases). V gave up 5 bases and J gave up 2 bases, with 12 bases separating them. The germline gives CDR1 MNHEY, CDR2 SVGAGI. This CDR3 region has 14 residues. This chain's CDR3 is CASSRQRSNTEAFF. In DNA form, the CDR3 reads TGTGCCAGCAGTAGACAGAGAAGTAACACTGAAGCTTTCTTT.

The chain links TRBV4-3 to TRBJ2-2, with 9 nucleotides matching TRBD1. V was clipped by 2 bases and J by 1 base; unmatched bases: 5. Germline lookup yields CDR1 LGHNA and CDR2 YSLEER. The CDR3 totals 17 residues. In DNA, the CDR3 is TGCGCCAGCAGCCAATTCCGGACAGGGGAGAACACCGGGGAGCTGTTTTTT. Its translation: CASSQFRTGENTGELFF.

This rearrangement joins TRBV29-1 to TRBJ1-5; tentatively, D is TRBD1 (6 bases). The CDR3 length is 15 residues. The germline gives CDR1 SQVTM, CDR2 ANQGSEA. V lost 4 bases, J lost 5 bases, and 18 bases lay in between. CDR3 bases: TGCAGCGTTGTGTGGGCTGGGGGCGCTTATCAGCCCCAGCATTTT. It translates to CSVVWAGGAYQPQHF. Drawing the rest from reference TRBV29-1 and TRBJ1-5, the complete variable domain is SAVISQKPSRDICQRGTSLTIQCQVDSQVTMMFWYRQQPGQSLTLIATANQGSEATYESGFVIDKFPISRPNLTFSTLTVSNMSPEDSSIYLCSVVWAGGAYQPQHFGDGTRLSIL.

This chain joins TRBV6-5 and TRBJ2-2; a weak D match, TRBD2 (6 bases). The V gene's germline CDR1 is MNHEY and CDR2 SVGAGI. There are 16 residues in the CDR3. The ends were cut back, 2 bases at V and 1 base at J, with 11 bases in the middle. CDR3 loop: CASSYGGTLNTGELFF. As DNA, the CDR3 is TGTGCCAGCAGTTACGGGGGGACCCTGAACACCGGGGAGCTGTTTTTT.

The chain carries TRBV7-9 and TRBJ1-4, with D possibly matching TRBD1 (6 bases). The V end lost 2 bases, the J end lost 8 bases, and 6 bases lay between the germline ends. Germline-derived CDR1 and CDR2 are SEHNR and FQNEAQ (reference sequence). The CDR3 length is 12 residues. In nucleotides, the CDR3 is TGTGCCAGCAGCTTACAGGGGGAAAAACTGTTTTTT. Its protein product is CASSLQGEKLFF.

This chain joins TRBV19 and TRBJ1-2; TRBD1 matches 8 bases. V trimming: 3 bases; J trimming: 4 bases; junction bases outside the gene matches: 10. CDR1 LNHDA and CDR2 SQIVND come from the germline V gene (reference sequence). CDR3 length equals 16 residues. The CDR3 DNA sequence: TGTGCCAGTAGTATCTTTTCCTCAGGGGGCAGCTATGGCTACACCTTC. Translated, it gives CASSIFSSGGSYGYTF.

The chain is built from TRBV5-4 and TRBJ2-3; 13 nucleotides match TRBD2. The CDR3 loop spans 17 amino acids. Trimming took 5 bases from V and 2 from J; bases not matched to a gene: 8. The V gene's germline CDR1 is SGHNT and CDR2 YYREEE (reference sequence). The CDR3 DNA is TGTGCCAGCAGGATGCGACTAGCGGGGGGACCCACAGATACGCAGTATTTT. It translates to CASRMRLAGGPTDTQYF.

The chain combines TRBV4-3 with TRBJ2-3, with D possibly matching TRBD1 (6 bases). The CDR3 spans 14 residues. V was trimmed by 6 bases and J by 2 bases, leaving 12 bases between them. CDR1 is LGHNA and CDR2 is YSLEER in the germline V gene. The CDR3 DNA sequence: TGCGCCAGCAGTCACAGGGAGTCCACAGATACGCAGTATTTT. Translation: CASSHRESTDTQYF.

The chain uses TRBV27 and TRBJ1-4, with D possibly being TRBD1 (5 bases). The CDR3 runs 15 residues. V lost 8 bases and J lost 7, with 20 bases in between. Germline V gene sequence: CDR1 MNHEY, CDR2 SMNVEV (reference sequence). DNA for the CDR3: TGTGCCAGCTCCAACGAGGTCTCCGGGGGTGAAAAACTGTTTTTT. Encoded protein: CASSNEVSGGEKLFF.

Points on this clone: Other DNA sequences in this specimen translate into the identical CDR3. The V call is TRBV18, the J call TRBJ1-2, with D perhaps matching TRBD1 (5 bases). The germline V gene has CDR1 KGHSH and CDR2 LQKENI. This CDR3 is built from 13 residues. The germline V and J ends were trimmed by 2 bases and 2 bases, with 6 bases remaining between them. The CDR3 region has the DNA TGTGCCAGCTCACCAACAGGAAACTATGGCTACACCTTC. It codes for CASSPTGNYGYTF.

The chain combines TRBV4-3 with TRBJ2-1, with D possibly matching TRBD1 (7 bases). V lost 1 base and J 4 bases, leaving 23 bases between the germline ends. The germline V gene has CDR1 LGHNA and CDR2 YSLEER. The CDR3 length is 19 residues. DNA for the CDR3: TGCGCCAGCAGCCAAGGACTGACTCGGAGGGGGCTTGGGTACAATGAGCAGTTCTTC. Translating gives CASSQGLTRRGLGYNEQFF.

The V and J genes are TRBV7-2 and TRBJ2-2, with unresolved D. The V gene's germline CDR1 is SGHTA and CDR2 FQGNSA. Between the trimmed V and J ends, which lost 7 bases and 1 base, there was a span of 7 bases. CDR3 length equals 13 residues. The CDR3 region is CASNGWNTGELFF. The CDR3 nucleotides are TGTGCCAGCAACGGGTGGAACACCGGGGAGCTGTTTTTT.

DNA of the CDR3: TGTGCCAGCACTACGGACAGGGAAGAGACCCAGTACTTC. Its protein is CASTTDREETQYF. The chain employs TRBV2 and TRBJ2-5, with 8 bases matching TRBD1. Germline V gene data show CDR1 as SNHLY and CDR2 as FYNNEI. V trimming: 7 bases; J trimming: 3 bases; junction bases outside the gene matches: 4. The CDR3 sequence is 13 residues long.

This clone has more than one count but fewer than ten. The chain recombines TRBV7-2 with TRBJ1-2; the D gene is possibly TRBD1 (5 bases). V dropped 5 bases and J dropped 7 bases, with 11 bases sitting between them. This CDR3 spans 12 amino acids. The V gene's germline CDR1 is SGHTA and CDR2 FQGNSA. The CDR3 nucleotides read TGTGCCAGCAGCCCTACAGGCTCTGGCTACACCTTC. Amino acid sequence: CASSPTGSGYTF.

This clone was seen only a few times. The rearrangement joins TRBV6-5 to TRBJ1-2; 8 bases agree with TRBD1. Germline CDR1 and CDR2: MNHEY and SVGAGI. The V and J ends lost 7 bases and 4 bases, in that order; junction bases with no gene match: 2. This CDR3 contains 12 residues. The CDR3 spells CASTQGAYGYTF. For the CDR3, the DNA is TGTGCCAGCACCCAGGGGGCCTATGGCTACACCTTC.

The CDR3 region is CASSGQGALAEAFF. The CDR3 region has the DNA TGTGCCAGCAGCGGTCAGGGGGCGTTGGCTGAAGCTTTCTTT. The chain employs TRBV9 and TRBJ1-1, with TRBD1 matching over 8 bases. Germline loops: CDR1 SGDLS, CDR2 YYNGEE. The CDR3 has 14 residues. J lost 6 bases, V lost 3 bases, and 7 bases had no gene match.

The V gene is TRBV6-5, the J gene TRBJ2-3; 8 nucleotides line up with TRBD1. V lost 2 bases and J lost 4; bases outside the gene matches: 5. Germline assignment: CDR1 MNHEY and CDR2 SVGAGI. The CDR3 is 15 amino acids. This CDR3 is CASSYGAGGPDTQYF. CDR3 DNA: TGTGCCAGCAGTTACGGGGCAGGGGGCCCAGATACGCAGTATTTT.

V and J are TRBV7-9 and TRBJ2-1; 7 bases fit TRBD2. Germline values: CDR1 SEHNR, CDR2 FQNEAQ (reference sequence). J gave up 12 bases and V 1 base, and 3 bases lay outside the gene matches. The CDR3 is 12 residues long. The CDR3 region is CASSLVGGRQFF. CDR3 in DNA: TGTGCCAGCAGCTTAGTGGGGGGGAGGCAGTTCTTC.

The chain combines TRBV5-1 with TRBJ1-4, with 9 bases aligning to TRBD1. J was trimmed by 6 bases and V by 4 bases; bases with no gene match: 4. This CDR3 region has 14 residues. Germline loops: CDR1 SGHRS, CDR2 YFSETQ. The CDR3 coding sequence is TGCGCCAGCAGCCGGACAGGGGAGGATGAAAAACTGTTTTTT. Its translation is CASSRTGEDEKLFF. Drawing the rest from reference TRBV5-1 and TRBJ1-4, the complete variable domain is KAGVTQTPRYLIKTRGQQVTLSCSPISGHRSVSWYQQTPGQGLQFLFEYFSETQRNKGNFPGRFSGRQFSNSRSEMNVSTLELGDSALYLCASSRTGEDEKLFFGSGTQLSVL.

CDR3 bases: TGTGCCAGCACCCGGACTAGCCCCCTGAATGGGGAGCTGTTTTTT. Its translation: CASTRTSPLNGELFF. The chain is built from TRBV6-5 and TRBJ2-2, with 8 bases that match TRBD2. This CDR3 spans 15 amino acids. Germline CDR1 reads MNHEY; CDR2 reads SVGAGI. V shed 7 bases, J shed 8 bases, and the junction held 12 bases outside the gene matches.

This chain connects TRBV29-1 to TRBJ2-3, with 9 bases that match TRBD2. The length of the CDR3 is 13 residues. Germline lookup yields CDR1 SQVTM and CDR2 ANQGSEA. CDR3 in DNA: TGCAGTATCAGGCGGGGGGGAGAAGATACGCAGTATTTT. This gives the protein CSIRRGGEDTQYF.

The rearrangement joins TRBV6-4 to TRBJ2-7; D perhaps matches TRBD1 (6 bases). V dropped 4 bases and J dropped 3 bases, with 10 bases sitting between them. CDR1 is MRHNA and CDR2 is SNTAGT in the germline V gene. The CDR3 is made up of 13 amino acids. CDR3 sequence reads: CASSGAGVYEQYV. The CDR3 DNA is TGTGCCAGCAGTGGGGCAGGGGTCTACGAGCAGTACGTC.